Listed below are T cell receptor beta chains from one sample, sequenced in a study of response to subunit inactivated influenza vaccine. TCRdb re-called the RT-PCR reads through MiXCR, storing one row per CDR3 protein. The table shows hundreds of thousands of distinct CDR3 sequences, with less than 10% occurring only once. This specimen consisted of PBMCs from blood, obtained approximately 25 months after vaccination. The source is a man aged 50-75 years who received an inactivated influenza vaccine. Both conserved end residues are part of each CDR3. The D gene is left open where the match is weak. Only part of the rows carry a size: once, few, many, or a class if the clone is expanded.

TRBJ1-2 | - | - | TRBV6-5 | CASSYDSMSNYGYTF | TGTGCCAGCAGTTACGACTCCATGTCTAACTATGGCTACACCTTC
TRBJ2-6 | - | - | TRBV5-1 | CASSPWVQPGGANVLTF | TGCGCCAGCAGCCCCTGGGTACAACCGGGCGGGGCCAACGTCCTGACTTTC
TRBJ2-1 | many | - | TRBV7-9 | CASSLSSGTGGDEQFF | TGTGCCAGCAGCTTGTCATCCGGGACTGGGGGCGATGAGCAGTTCTTC
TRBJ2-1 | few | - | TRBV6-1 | CASSEGVANPYNEQFF | TGTGCCAGCAGTGAAGGGGTCGCTAATCCTTACAATGAGCAGTTCTTC
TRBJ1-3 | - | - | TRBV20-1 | CSARVKGRSSGNTIYF | TGCAGTGCTAGAGTGAAGGGGCGGAGCTCTGGAAACACCATATATTTT
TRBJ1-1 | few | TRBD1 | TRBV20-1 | CSAREGQGAKIARTEAFF | TGCAGTGCTAGAGAGGGTCAGGGGGCCAAAATAGCAAGAACTGAAGCTTTCTTT
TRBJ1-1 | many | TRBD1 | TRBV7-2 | CASSLVWTGDTEAFF | TGTGCCAGCAGCTTAGTATGGACAGGGGACACTGAAGCTTTCTTT
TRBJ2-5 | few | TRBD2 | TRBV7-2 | CASSLAFLASGGETQYF | TGTGCCAGCAGCTTAGCGTTTTTGGCTAGCGGCGGGGAGACCCAGTACTTC
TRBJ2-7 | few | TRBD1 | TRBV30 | CAWNGQGAWEQYF | TGTGCCTGGAACGGACAGGGGGCATGGGAGCAGTACTTC
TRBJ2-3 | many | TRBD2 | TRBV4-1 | CASSQGRGGTDTQYF | TGCGCCAGCAGCCAGGGACGGGGGGGCACAGATACGCAGTATTTT
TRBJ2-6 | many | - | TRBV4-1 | CASSQVLISGANVLTF | TGCGCCAGCAGCCAAGTATTGATCTCTGGGGCCAACGTCCTGACTTTC
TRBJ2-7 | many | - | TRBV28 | CASSPDGPTYEQYF | TGTGCCAGCAGTCCCGACGGGCCCACCTACGAGCAGTACTTC
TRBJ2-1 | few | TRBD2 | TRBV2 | CASTQGPSGYSYNEQFF | TGTGCCAGCACCCAAGGGCCTAGCGGTTACTCCTACAATGAGCAGTTCTTC
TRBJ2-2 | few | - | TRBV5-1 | CASSPRMGNTGELFF | TGCGCCAGCAGCCCCAGAATGGGGAACACCGGGGAGCTGTTTTTT
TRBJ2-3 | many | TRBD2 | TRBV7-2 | CASSPIAGGQADTQYF | TGTGCCAGCAGCCCCATAGCGGGAGGACAAGCAGATACGCAGTATTTT
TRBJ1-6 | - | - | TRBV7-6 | CASSPLDRGQAPLHF | TGTGCCAGCAGCCCGCTGGATCGGGGGCAGGCACCCCTCCACTTT
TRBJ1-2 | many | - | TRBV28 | CASTPGFSNYGYTF | TGTGCCAGCACCCCCGGGTTCTCTAACTATGGCTACACCTTC
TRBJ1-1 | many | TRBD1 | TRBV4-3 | CASSQGQGANTEAFF | TGCGCCAGCAGCCAAGGACAGGGGGCAAACACTGAAGCTTTCTTT
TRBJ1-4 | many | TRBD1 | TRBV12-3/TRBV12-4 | CASTTGQGEKLFF | TGTGCCAGTACGACAGGGCAGGGTGAAAAACTGTTTTTT
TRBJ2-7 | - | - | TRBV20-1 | CSARVGETYEQYF | TGCAGTGCTAGAGTGGGAGAGACCTACGAGCAGTACTTC
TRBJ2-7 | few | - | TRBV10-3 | CAIKGSDEQYF | TGTGCCATCAAAGGTTCGGACGAGCAGTACTTC
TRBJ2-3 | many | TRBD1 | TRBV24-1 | CATSDWTGGTDTQYF | TGTGCCACCAGTGATTGGACAGGGGGCACAGATACGCAGTATTTT
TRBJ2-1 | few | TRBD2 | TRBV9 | CASSVASGRSYNEQFF | TGTGCCAGCAGCGTAGCTAGCGGGCGCTCCTACAATGAGCAGTTCTTC
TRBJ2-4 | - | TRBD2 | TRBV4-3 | CASSQVPGGDLNIQYF | TGCGCCAGCAGCCAAGTTCCGGGGGGGGACCTAAACATTCAGTACTTC
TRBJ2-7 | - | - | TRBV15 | CATSRGGSLYEQYF | TGTGCCACCAGCAGAGGGGGGTCCCTCTACGAGCAGTACTTC
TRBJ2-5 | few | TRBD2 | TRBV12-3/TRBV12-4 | CASTHGGSPTFQETQYF | TGTGCCAGCACCCACGGGGGGAGCCCGACCTTTCAAGAGACCCAGTACTTC
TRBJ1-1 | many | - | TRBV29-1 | CSSLARISNTEAFF | TGCAGCTCCCTTGCTCGGATCTCGAACACTGAAGCTTTCTTT
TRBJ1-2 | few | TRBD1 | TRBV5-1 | CASSPRQGRRASYGYTF | TGCGCCAGCAGCCCCAGACAGGGGCGCAGAGCTAGCTATGGCTACACCTTC
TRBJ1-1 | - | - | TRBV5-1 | CASTPGGGVNTEAFF | TGCGCCAGCACCCCCGGGGGAGGGGTGAACACTGAAGCTTTCTTT
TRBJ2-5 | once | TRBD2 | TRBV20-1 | CSTRGLGGTQYF | TGCAGTACCCGTGGACTAGGTGGGACCCAGTACTTC
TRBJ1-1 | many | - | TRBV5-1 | CASSMQGGGNTEAFF | TGCGCCAGCAGCATGCAAGGGGGGGGGAACACTGAAGCTTTCTTT
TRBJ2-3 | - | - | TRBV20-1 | CSALGNLTDTQYF | TGCAGTGCCCTGGGGAACCTCACAGATACGCAGTATTTT